The sequence of this T cell receptor beta chain was determined in a study of blood T cell repertoires in COVID-19. About the research overall: COVID-19 samples, acute and convalescent, were from the United States, Italy and Spain. Nucleic acid was either cDNA or gDNA, and it came from T cells, B-cell-depleted T cells, or PBMCs.

In the original processing: Researchers report that nucleated cell counts were estimated from reference gene primer amplification. Only in-frame clones appear in the TCRdb table, and some are missing; sequencing was by immunoSEQ multiplex PCR. The V and J calls and clone size were taken over from that table, and D and trimming were inferred from the DNA. The top ten clones hold approximately 5.6% of a sample with around 60,000 clones, more than 65% of them seen once. V lost 6 bases, J lost 2 bases, and 10 bases stayed unmatched. The CDR3 is made up of 15 amino acids. From germline, CDR1 is SEHNR and CDR2 FQNEAQ (reference sequence).

The material sequenced was peripheral blood. V gene TRBV7-9 combines with J gene TRBJ2-7; 7 nucleotides agree with TRBD1. The sequence came from a woman in her fifties or sixties with acute or convalescent COVID-19. The CDR3 sequence is CASSLAGQVTYEQYF. In DNA form, the CDR3 reads TGTGCCAGCAGTCTTGCCGGACAGGTTACCTACGAGCAGTACTTC.